The 15 T cell receptor beta chains below all came from one sample that was sequenced in a study of T cell repertoires in cytomegalovirus infection. Using its own MiXCR run on the reads, TCRdb lists one record per CDR3 protein. The profile shows 340,000 or so distinct CDR3 sequences, 20% to 25% of them singletons. These receptors lack a known antigen. Sequencing was performed on cultured PBMCs, taken from culture after CMV antigen stimulation. All receptors come from a human donor in good health (CMV status not recorded). Some clones in this sample may be carry-over from other donors' samples.

The table lists this clonotype with a count of one. This chain uses TRBV6-5 with TRBJ1-5; the D is unclear. CDR3 length: 11 residues. V lost 7 bases and J lost 4, with 5 bases in between. The germline CDR1 and CDR2 sequences are MNHEY and SVGAGI. The CDR3 region is CASKGNQPQHF. The CDR3 DNA is TGTGCCAGCAAGGGAAATCAGCCCCAGCATTTT.

In this sample, this clonotype turned up many times. V and J are TRBV7-2 and TRBJ1-1, with D unresolved. The CDR3 has 15 residues. V was clipped by 5 bases and J by 0 bases, with 13 bases between them. CDR1 is SGHTA and CDR2 is FQGNSA in the germline V gene. The DNA of the CDR3 is TGTGCCAGCAGCCCTTCGGGCACACTGAACACTGAAGCTTTCTTT. Protein product: CASSPSGTLNTEAFF.

This clonotype has a handful of counts. This chain uses TRBV28 with TRBJ2-1, with TRBD2 matching 8 bases. The CDR3 is made up of 16 amino acids. CDR1 is MDHEN and CDR2 is SYDVKM in the germline V gene. Trimming removed 3 bases from V and 2 bases from J; junction bases left unmatched: 6. The CDR3 reads CASSLGLAGPYNEQFF. The DNA of the CDR3 is TGTGCCAGCAGTTTGGGCTTAGCGGGACCCTACAATGAGCAGTTCTTC.

V and J are TRBV11-2 and TRBJ1-1, with D perhaps matching TRBD1 (6 bases). CDR1 is SGHAT, CDR2 FQNNGV, per germline. The CDR3 covers 15 residues. V was shortened by 1 base and J by 0 bases, with 9 bases between the two germline ends. CDR3 region: CASSLVAGVNTEAFF. In nucleotides, the CDR3 is TGTGCCAGCAGCTTAGTGGCAGGGGTGAACACTGAAGCTTTCTTT.

CDR3 bases: TGTGCCAGCAGTCCATCCCCCAGGACAGGGGGACGTTCAAACCAGCCCCAGCATTTT. Translation gives CASSPSPRTGGRSNQPQHF. The chain uses TRBV6-2 or TRBV6-3 and TRBJ1-5; 10 bases agree with TRBD1. V shed 5 bases, J shed 7 bases, and the junction held 20 bases outside the gene matches. The CDR3 is 19 amino acids. Germline CDR1 reads MNHEY; CDR2 reads SVGEGT.

The chain is built from TRBV5-1 and TRBJ2-3; TRBD2 agrees at 14 bases. The CDR3 covers 17 residues. Germline V gene data show CDR1 as SGHRS and CDR2 as YFSETQ. J gave up 6 bases and V 4 bases, and 10 bases lay outside the gene matches. CDR3 amino acids: CASSVTGTSGSDDTQYF. As DNA, the CDR3 is TGCGCCAGCAGCGTAACCGGGACTAGCGGGAGTGACGATACGCAGTATTTT.

This clonotype occurred a few times. V usage is TRBV7-6 and J usage is TRBJ1-2; 8 nucleotides line up with TRBD1. The germline V gene encodes CDR1 SGHVS and CDR2 FNYEAQ. J was trimmed by 0 bases and V by 3 bases; bases with no gene match: 3. This CDR3 is built from 15 residues. In DNA form, the CDR3 reads TGTGCCAGCAGCTTCGCGACAGGGGCTAACTATGGCTACACCTTC. Translating gives CASSFATGANYGYTF.

This clonotype was seen at least ten times. V gene TRBV7-2 combines with J gene TRBJ2-5; TRBD2 might be the D (7 bases). Trimming left V 5 bases short and J 3 bases short, with 19 bases between. The CDR3 is made up of 16 amino acids. Per the germline V gene, CDR1 is SGHTA and CDR2 is FQGNSA. The CDR3, as DNA: TGTGCCAGCAGCCGACAGGTGCGGGGAGGGGAAGAGACCCAGTACTTC. Translation: CASSRQVRGGEETQYF.

V and J are TRBV7-6 and TRBJ2-7, with D perhaps TRBD2 (5 bases). Between the trimmed V and J ends, which lost 5 bases and 0 bases, there was a span of 8 bases. The CDR3 spans 13 residues. Germline assignment: CDR1 SGHVS and CDR2 FNYEAQ. CDR3 sequence (DNA): TGTGCCAGCAGCCCAGCGGCCTCCTACGAGCAGTACTTC. It encodes CASSPAASYEQYF.

Many counts were recorded for this clonotype. The junction differs from germline at one of its ends, possibly a read error. The chain combines TRBV12-3 or TRBV12-4 with TRBJ2-7; TRBD2 matches 9 bases. This CDR3 is 16 amino acids long. The CDR3 spells CASSLAGDPGNYEQYF. CDR3 in DNA: TGTGCCAGCAGCTTAGCGGGAGACCCCGGAAACTACGAGCAGTACTTC.

This chain connects TRBV7-3 to TRBJ1-1, with D unresolved. The CDR3 runs 13 residues. The germline gives CDR1 SGHTA, CDR2 FQGTGA. V lost 2 bases and J 8 bases, leaving 12 bases between the germline ends. CDR3 sequence (DNA): TGTGCCAGCAGCTTATCTTCCAAAGGAGAAGCTTTCTTT. This translates into CASSLSSKGEAFF.

The CDR3 spells CASSLWGTGDNEQFF. The CDR3, as DNA: TGTGCCAGCAGTTTATGGGGGACAGGGGACAATGAGCAGTTCTTC. The chain is built from TRBV28 and TRBJ2-1; 10 bases agree with TRBD1. CDR1 and CDR2 from the germline V gene are MDHEN and SYDVKM. The CDR3 is made up of 15 amino acids. Trimming cost V 0 bases and J 5 bases; bases outside gene matches: 1.

This clonotype has just one count. The junction differs from germline at one of its ends, possibly a read error. This rearrangement joins TRBV19 to TRBJ2-1, with D maybe TRBD2 (5 bases). The CDR3 covers 15 residues. CDR1 is LNHDA and CDR2 is SQIVND in the germline V gene (reference sequence). CDR3 protein: CACSIEGLGYNEQFF. The CDR3 bases are TGTGCCTGTAGTATAGAGGGCTTGGGTTACAATGAGCAGTTCTTC.

This clonotype showed up many times. The rearrangement joins TRBV7-2 to TRBJ1-2; D remains unclear. Per the germline V gene, CDR1 is SGHTA and CDR2 is FQGNSA. V was cut by 5 bases and J by 5 bases, with 15 bases left in between. This CDR3 is 14 amino acids long. In DNA, the CDR3 is TGTGCCAGCAGCGAACGGACGGCCTCTTATGGCTACACCTTC. Protein sequence: CASSERTASYGYTF.

The chain uses TRBV7-8 and TRBJ2-7; weak D call: TRBD1 (5 bases). The CDR3 covers 15 residues. V was clipped by 7 bases and J by 5 bases, with 21 bases between them. Germline CDR1 reads SGHVS; CDR2 reads FQNEAQ. Here the CDR3 DNA reads TGTGCCAGCACCGAGACAGACAGCCCTCGGAACGAGCAGTACTTC. The encoded protein is CASTETDSPRNEQYF.